Listed below are T cell receptor beta chains from one sample, sequenced in a study of blood T cell repertoires in COVID-19. This table comes from immunoSEQ multiplex PCR, and its TCRdb copy is limited to in-frame clones, with some not included. The sample contains some 240,000 clones, about 86% of which appear only once. The sample comprised peripheral blood. The origin of the receptors is an elderly woman with acute or convalescent COVID-19. The CDR3 runs from the conserved cysteine through the conserved F or W. The D gene is left open where the match is weak. Only some rows state a clone size, as once, few, many or a class for expanded clones.

clone_size: many
j_call: TRBJ1-2
v_call: TRBV5-6
d_call: TRBD1
cdr3_aa: CASSPNGDSYGYTF
cdr3_nt: TGTGCCAGCAGCCCAAACGGGGACAGCTATGGCTACACCTTC

clone_size: -
j_call: TRBJ2-3
v_call: TRBV19
d_call: TRBD2
cdr3_aa: CASSLRGGAVDTQYF
cdr3_nt: TGTGCCAGTAGTCTTCGCGGGGGGGCCGTAGATACGCAGTATTTT

clone_size: -
j_call: TRBJ1-5
v_call: TRBV7-6
d_call: -
cdr3_aa: CASSLGGDQPQHF
cdr3_nt: TGTGCCAGCAGCTTAGGGGGGGATCAGCCCCAGCATTTT

clone_size: few
j_call: TRBJ1-1
v_call: TRBV28
d_call: -
cdr3_aa: CASTYGAMELNTEAFF
cdr3_nt: TGTGCCAGCACCTATGGGGCCATGGAGCTGAACACTGAAGCTTTCTTT

clone_size: -
j_call: TRBJ1-6
v_call: TRBV28
d_call: TRBD1
cdr3_aa: CASSPLLGQGNNSPLHF
cdr3_nt: TGTGCCAGCAGTCCGCTACTTGGACAGGGAAATAATTCACCCCTCCACTTT

clone_size: -
j_call: TRBJ1-1
v_call: TRBV9
d_call: -
cdr3_aa: CASSLRSGNTEAFF
cdr3_nt: TGTGCCAGCAGCCTAAGGTCAGGGAACACTGAAGCTTTCTTT

clone_size: -
j_call: TRBJ1-2
v_call: TRBV3-1/TRBV3-2
d_call: TRBD1
cdr3_aa: CASTQRGQATYTF
cdr3_nt: TGTGCCAGCACCCAGAGGGGACAGGCGACCTACACCTTC

clone_size: -
j_call: TRBJ1-2
v_call: TRBV6-1
d_call: -
cdr3_aa: CASSEASFSGGYTF
cdr3_nt: TGTGCCAGCAGTGAAGCATCCTTTTCGGGTGGCTACACCTTC

clone_size: -
j_call: TRBJ2-5
v_call: TRBV2
d_call: TRBD2
cdr3_aa: CASRRERGAYQETQYF
cdr3_nt: TGTGCCAGCAGAAGGGAGCGGGGGGCGTACCAAGAGACCCAGTACTTC

clone_size: -
j_call: TRBJ2-7
v_call: TRBV19
d_call: -
cdr3_aa: CASSRRQATYEQYF
cdr3_nt: TGTGCCAGTAGTAGAAGACAGGCGACCTACGAGCAGTACTTC

clone_size: -
j_call: TRBJ1-2
v_call: TRBV4-1
d_call: -
cdr3_aa: CASSQGDRNGYTF
cdr3_nt: TGCGCCAGCAGCCAAGGTGACAGAAATGGCTACACCTTC